The next 6 T cell receptor beta chains were all read from a single sample in a study of shared clonotypes between healthy human individuals. This table comes from immunoSEQ multiplex PCR, and its TCRdb copy is limited to in-frame clones, with some not included. The table includes roughly 2 million clones, roughly 94% detected once. CD45RO-negative, CCR7-selected cells formed the naive CD8 fraction, which excluded terminally differentiated effector memory CD45RA+ cells. Sequencing was carried out using naive CD8+ T cells sorted from blood. The receptors were gathered from a man aged 18-30 years in good health.

The chain carries TRBV4-1 and TRBJ2-1; possibly TRBD1 for D (5 bases). This CDR3 contains 13 residues. Trimming took 1 base from V and 9 from J, leaving 10 bases between them. Germline V gene sequence: CDR1 MGHRA, CDR2 YSYEKL. CDR3 region: CASSQGRQLEQFF. CDR3 nucleotide sequence: TGCGCCAGCAGCCAAGGCCGACAGCTTGAGCAGTTCTTC.

The rearrangement links TRBV14 to TRBJ2-1, with TRBD2 as a possible D gene (5 bases). Germline V gives CDR1 SGHDN, CDR2 FVKESK. CDR3 length equals 16 residues. Trimming cost V 0 bases and J 8 bases, with 17 bases left between them. The CDR3 loop is CASSQDPAEGWDEQFF. The CDR3 nucleotides read TGTGCCAGCAGCCAAGACCCAGCAGAGGGTTGGGATGAGCAGTTCTTC.

The gene calls are TRBV19 and TRBJ2-7; D unclear. The V and J ends lost 5 bases and 1 base respectively, with 12 bases between them. This CDR3 has 14 amino acids. The germline gives CDR1 LNHDA, CDR2 SQIVND (reference sequence). The CDR3: CASSVGIPSYEQYF. CDR3 coding DNA: TGTGCCAGTAGTGTCGGAATTCCATCCTACGAGCAGTACTTC.

Notes on this clone: Other DNA sequences in the same sample also yield this CDR3. The rearrangement joins TRBV25-1 to TRBJ2-2; TRBD2 matches at 10 bases. With V trimmed by 5 bases and J by 4 bases, 4 bases remained unmatched. The CDR3 has 15 residues. Germline V gene lookup returns CDR1 MGHDK and CDR2 SYGVNS. The CDR3 DNA follows: TGTGCCAGCAGTTCGCTAGCGGGGGTCACCGGGGAGCTGTTTTTT. This translates into CASSSLAGVTGELFF.

This clone appeared once. The chain recombines TRBV13 with TRBJ2-7; the D is unclear. The CDR3 spans 14 residues. The V gene lost 1 base and the J gene lost 3 bases, with 10 bases spanning the gap. Germline values: CDR1 PRHDT, CDR2 FYEKMQ (reference sequence). The CDR3 protein is CASSLARSVYEQYF. CDR3 DNA: TGTGCCAGCAGCTTAGCGAGGTCCGTCTACGAGCAGTACTTC.

The rearrangement uses TRBV19 and TRBJ2-3; D is unclear. Looked up from germline, CDR1 is LNHDA and CDR2 is SQIVND (reference sequence). The V end lost 3 bases, the J end lost 2 bases, and 9 bases lay between the germline ends. There are 14 residues in the CDR3. The CDR3 DNA is TGTGCCAGTAGTATCACCCAGGCCACAGATACGCAGTATTTT. Translation gives CASSITQATDTQYF.